This TCR beta chain was documented in a study of blood T cell repertoires in COVID-19. Overall study context: Samples taken during acute and convalescent COVID-19 were collected in the United States, Italy and Spain. The cDNA or gDNA used as material had been derived from T cells, B-cell-depleted T cells, or PBMCs.

Seattle patients were enrolled during active infection and followed longitudinally. Original methodology: Nucleated cell counts were estimated from reference gene primer amplification. Produced via immunoSEQ multiplex PCR; TCRdb's table is partial and in-frame only. That table is the source of V, J and clone size, and D and trimming were worked out from the DNA. The sample carries around 300,000 clones, 75% to 90% recorded once. The CDR3 covers 12 residues. V lost 6 bases to trimming and J lost 6 bases, with 12 bases between them. The germline CDR1 and CDR2 sequences are MNHEY and SVGEGT. The chain links TRBV6-2 or TRBV6-3 to TRBJ2-7, with D perhaps matching TRBD1 (6 bases). The sequence derives from a woman in her 70s with COVID-19, enrolled during active disease. The sequencing sample was made of peripheral blood. The CDR3 is CASSNADSEQYF. The CDR3 DNA reads TGTGCCAGCAGCAACGCGGACAGCGAGCAGTACTTC.